This TCR beta chain is from a study of cytomegalovirus exposure and HLA in healthy donors. Trimming took 4 bases from V and 3 from J; bases not matched to a gene: 12. Germline V lookup: CDR1 SNHLY, CDR2 FYNNEI. This CDR3 comprises 19 residues. The repertoire was sequenced with immunoSEQ multiplex PCR; TCRdb's copy has only in-frame clones and lacks some. This table holds about 160,000 clones, 88% found once. This sequence joins TRBV2 and TRBJ2-5; 15 bases are shared with TRBD2. The receptor was isolated from a man aged 18 to 30 in good health and CMV-seronegative. What was sequenced was PBMCs. The CDR3 here is CASSGPGTSGGTVEETQYF. CDR3 nucleotide sequence: TGTGCCAGCAGTGGCCCCGGGACTAGCGGGGGGACGGTGGAAGAGACCCAGTACTTC. Filled out from reference TRBV2 and TRBJ2-5, the complete variable domain reads EPEVTQTPSHQVTQMGQEVILRCVPISNHLYFYWYRQILGQKVEFLVSFYNNEISEKSEIFDDQFSVERPDGSNFTLKIRSTKLEDSAMYFCASSGPGTSGGTVEETQYFGPGTRLLVL.